A selection of T cell receptor beta chains follows, all from one sample in a study of breast tumors, draining lymph nodes, adjacent tissues. TCRdb re-analysed the multiplex PCR reads in MiXCR, keeping a single row per CDR3 protein. Here the sample spans some 170,000 distinct CDR3 sequences, around a third being singletons. Sequences were obtained from axillary lymph node tissue. Receptors were obtained from a female donor with breast cancer. Some clones in this sample may be carry-over from other donors' samples. The CDR3 runs from the conserved cysteine through the conserved F or W. D genes are given only for firm matches. Expanded clones get a size class; other rows say once, few or many, or leave the size out.

CASSLEPPGQGYGQYF TGCGCCAGCAGCCTGGAACCGCCGGGACAGGGTTACGGGCAGTACTTC TRBD1 16 TRBJ2-7 TRBV5-1 NA
CASSYQRGHNQPQHF TGTGCCAGCAGCTACCAGCGGGGGCACAATCAGCCCCAGCATTTT NA 15 TRBJ1-5 TRBV7-2 many
CATSDDRTLTDMQCF TGTGCCACCAGTGATGACAGAACGCTCACAGATATGCAGTGTTTT NA 15 TRBJ2-3 TRBV24-1 NA
CASTPVSSGANVLTF TGTGCCAGCACACCCGTTAGCTCTGGGGCCAACGTCCTGACTTTC NA 15 TRBJ2-6 TRBV27 many
CASREGPSNQPQYF TGTGCCAGTAGAGAGGGGCCCTCCAATCAGCCCCAGTACTTC NA 14 TRBJ2-5 TRBV19 NA
CASSLVAGGPGEQFF TGTGCCAGCAGCTTAGTAGCGGGAGGGCCGGGTGAGCAGTTCTTC TRBD2 15 TRBJ2-1 TRBV7-2 many
CASSLVRLAGETQYF TGCGCCAGCAGCTTGGTGCGCCTAGCGGGAGAGACCCAGTACTTC TRBD2 15 TRBJ2-5 TRBV5-1 many
CASTIDYGYTF TGTGCCAGCACCATCGACTATGGCTACACCTTC NA 11 TRBJ1-2 TRBV2 many
CASSVGGAAYGYTF TGTGCCAGCAGCGTAGGGGGGGCGGCTTATGGCTACACCTTC NA 14 TRBJ1-2 TRBV9 many
CASNERGLVHEQYF TGTGCCAGCAATGAGAGGGGGCTTGTCCACGAGCAGTACTTC TRBD1 14 TRBJ2-7 TRBV28 many
CASSLFGGTGPNQPQHF TGTGCCAGCAGCTTATTCGGGGGGACAGGGCCTAATCAGCCCCAGCATTTT TRBD1 17 TRBJ1-5 TRBV7-3 NA
CASSYTGKNTEAFF TGTGCCAGCAGTTACACAGGGAAGAACACTGAAGCTTTCTTT NA 14 TRBJ1-1 TRBV6-2/TRBV6-3 once
CASTVSGGIDTQYF TGTGCCAGCACCGTCTCCGGCGGGATAGATACGCAGTATTTT NA 14 TRBJ2-3 TRBV9 many
CASSSEGETQYF TGTGCCAGCAGCTCTGAGGGAGAGACCCAGTACTTC NA 12 TRBJ2-5 TRBV27 many
CASSYGQGDIQYF TGTGCCAGCAGTTACGGGCAGGGCGACATTCAGTACTTC NA 13 TRBJ2-4 TRBV6-6 NA
CASTRGGGANYGYTF TGTGCCAGCACTCGAGGGGGGGGAGCCAACTATGGCTACACCTTC NA 15 TRBJ1-2 TRBV12-3/TRBV12-4 once
CASSSTGAGETQYF TGTGCTAGCAGCTCCACCGGGGCCGGTGAGACCCAGTACTTC NA 14 TRBJ2-5 TRBV7-7 many
CASSRTDADYEQYF TGTGCCAGCTCGCGCACTGACGCGGACTACGAGCAGTACTTC NA 14 TRBJ2-7 TRBV6-6 many
CASSSSGGSGEQYF TGTGCCAGCAGCTCCTCGGGCGGGAGTGGCGAGCAGTACTTC TRBD2 14 TRBJ2-7 TRBV7-8 many
CASSLGRGSQPQHF TGTGCCAGCAGCTTGGGTAGGGGCAGTCAGCCCCAGCATTTT NA 14 TRBJ1-5 TRBV5-6 many
CASSGLVGGELFF TGTGCCAGCAGCGGTTTAGTGGGCGGGGAGCTGTTTTTT NA 13 TRBJ2-2 TRBV27 NA
CSARVGLSTDTQYF TGCAGTGCTAGAGTCGGACTCTCCACAGATACGCAGTATTTT NA 14 TRBJ2-3 TRBV20-1 many
CASTVNRELFF TGTGCCAGCACCGTAAATAGGGAGCTGTTTTTT NA 11 TRBJ2-2 TRBV27 many
CASSQGDKGADTQYF TGTGCCAGCAGCCAAGGAGACAAGGGAGCAGATACGCAGTATTTT NA 15 TRBJ2-3 TRBV3-1 NA
CASSWEGGNTEAFF TGTGCCAGCAGCTGGGAGGGGGGGAACACTGAAGCTTTCTTT NA 14 TRBJ1-1 TRBV9 NA
CASSISKGNGYTF TGTGCCAGTAGTATTTCAAAGGGGAATGGCTACACCTTC NA 13 TRBJ1-2 TRBV19 many
CASSYPGGGYTF TGTGCCAGCAGTTACCCGGGGGGTGGCTACACCTTC NA 12 TRBJ1-2 TRBV6-6 few
CASSLGWASGKNIQYF TGCGCCAGCAGCTTGGGTTGGGCTAGCGGTAAAAACATTCAGTACTTC TRBD2 16 TRBJ2-4 TRBV5-1 NA